A selection of T cell receptor beta chains follows, all from one sample in a study of post-analysis software for immune sequencing data. TCRdb recomputed calls from the PCR reads with MiXCR, one row per CDR3 protein. The repertoire holds fewer than 900,000 distinct CDR3 sequences, with 46% as singletons. The material sequenced was blood. Receptors originate from a girl aged 10-17 years with multiple sclerosis. CDR3s include the opening cysteine and the closing phenylalanine or tryptophan. A D gene is named only where the DNA matches it firmly. For some rows the clone size is stated as once, few or many, or as a class when expanded; others skip it.

TRBJ1-1 TRBV7-9 NA NA CASTPGGLNTEAFF TGTGCCAGCACCCCGGGAGGGTTGAACACTGAAGCTTTCTTT
TRBJ2-5 TRBV6-2/TRBV6-3 NA few CASSRPGIQETQYF TGTGCCAGCAGTCGTCCAGGAATCCAAGAGACCCAGTACTTC
TRBJ1-2 TRBV12-3/TRBV12-4 NA few CASSLVAQGGGYGYTF TGTGCCAGCAGTTTAGTAGCACAGGGTGGCGGCTATGGCTACACCTTC
TRBJ2-7 TRBV20-1 NA NA CSVENGQTYEQYF TGCAGTGTGGAAAACGGACAAACCTACGAGCAGTACTTC
TRBJ1-5 TRBV5-6 NA NA CASSSGGYNQPQHF TGTGCCAGCAGCTCCGGGGGGTACAATCAGCCCCAGCATTTT
TRBJ2-7 TRBV4-1 NA few CASSQDPGGFPYEQYF TGCGCCAGCAGCCAAGACCCCGGGGGTTTTCCTTACGAGCAGTACTTC
TRBJ2-5 TRBV2 NA few CASRRTAFQETQYF TGTGCCAGCCGCCGGACAGCCTTCCAAGAGACCCAGTACTTC
TRBJ2-7 TRBV7-9 TRBD1 NA CASSYKGAGEQYF TGTGCCAGCAGCTATAAGGGGGCGGGCGAGCAGTACTTC
TRBJ2-3 TRBV12-3/TRBV12-4 NA NA CASSSSSTPLGTDTQYF TGTGCCAGCAGCTCCTCCTCGACGCCCCTCGGAACAGATACGCAGTATTTT
TRBJ2-7 TRBV7-9 NA NA CAAGGYTYEQYF TGTGCCGCCGGAGGCTATACCTACGAGCAGTACTTC
TRBJ2-3 TRBV7-2 TRBD2 few CASSWRGLAGNTGTQYF TGTGCCAGCAGCTGGAGAGGACTAGCGGGGAACACAGGTACGCAGTATTTT
TRBJ1-2 TRBV28 NA few CASSEIYGYTF TGTGCCAGCAGTGAAATCTATGGCTACACCTTC
TRBJ2-1 TRBV28 TRBD2 NA CASRRASGTNEQFF TGTGCCAGCAGAAGGGCTAGCGGGACAAATGAGCAGTTCTTC
TRBJ2-3 TRBV9 TRBD2 NA CASSARTGTSGRAGGTDTQYF TGTGCCAGCAGCGCGCGAACCGGGACTAGCGGGAGGGCCGGTGGGACAGATACGCAGTATTTT
TRBJ2-5 TRBV11-3 TRBD2 NA CASSLGGWTSGVVSGETQYF TGTGCCAGCAGCTTAGGAGGGTGGACTAGCGGAGTCGTGAGTGGGGAGACCCAGTACTTC
TRBJ2-5 TRBV5-5 NA few CASSLRPFDTGEETQYF TGTGCCAGCAGCTTGCGGCCCTTTGATACAGGAGAAGAGACCCAGTACTTC
TRBJ2-5 TRBV29-1 TRBD1 NA CSEARTGETQYF TGCAGCGAAGCCCGGACAGGCGAGACCCAGTACTTC
TRBJ1-1 TRBV5-1 TRBD1 few CASVKPTGTVRSGTEAFF TGCGCCAGCGTCAAGCCGACCGGGACAGTGCGTTCGGGCACTGAAGCTTTCTTT
TRBJ2-1 TRBV20-1 NA NA CSASFYSSYNEQFF TGCAGTGCTAGCTTTTATTCCTCCTACAATGAGCAGTTCTTC
TRBJ2-1 TRBV12-3/TRBV12-4 NA NA CASSLGTGESNEQFF TGTGCCAGCAGTTTAGGGACGGGGGAGTCCAATGAGCAGTTCTTC
TRBJ1-1 TRBV7-8 NA NA CASSPPTGQRTEAFF TGTGCCAGCAGCCCCCCAACAGGGCAGCGGACTGAAGCTTTCTTT
TRBJ2-7 TRBV15 NA NA CATSGDRRYEQYF TGTGCCACCAGCGGAGATCGGAGATACGAGCAGTACTTC
TRBJ2-1 TRBV7-2 NA NA CASSLVPSVSSNEQFF TGTGCCAGCAGCTTAGTCCCTAGCGTGTCAAGCAATGAGCAGTTCTTC
TRBJ2-5 TRBV7-6 NA NA CASSSTSETQYF TGTGCCAGCAGTTCAACATCAGAGACCCAGTACTTC
TRBJ2-7 TRBV7-2 TRBD2 NA CASSLKGLAVYEQYF TGTGCCAGCAGCTTAAAAGGACTAGCGGTTTACGAGCAGTACTTC
TRBJ2-1 TRBV20-1 TRBD2 NA CSARDAAGVNGQFF TGCAGTGCTAGAGATGCGGCGGGAGTGAATGGGCAGTTCTTC
TRBJ2-7 TRBV20-1 TRBD1 few CSARIGTGFSYEQYF TGCAGTGCTAGAATTGGGACAGGGTTCTCCTACGAGCAGTACTTC
TRBJ1-4 TRBV7-2 TRBD1 NA CASSFPGTGTGRANEKLFF TGTGCCAGCAGCTTTCCCGGGACAGGGACTGGGAGGGCTAATGAAAAACTGTTTTTT
TRBJ2-7 TRBV28 NA NA CASSMTGVDYEQYF TGTGCCAGCAGTATGACAGGAGTCGACTACGAGCAGTACTTC
TRBJ2-5 TRBV19 NA NA CASSIGQGGAETQYF TGTGCCAGTAGTATCGGCCAGGGGGGAGCAGAGACCCAGTACTTC
TRBJ2-7 TRBV7-9 NA NA CASSSDLARSYEQYF TGTGCCAGCAGCTCCGACCTAGCACGATCCTACGAGCAGTACTTC
TRBJ2-7 TRBV12-3/TRBV12-4 NA NA CASSLVGATEQYF TGTGCCAGCAGTTTGGTAGGGGCCACCGAGCAGTACTTC
TRBJ2-1 TRBV27 NA few CASSLSSGNEQFF TGTGCCAGCAGTTTAAGTAGCGGCAATGAGCAGTTCTTC
TRBJ1-2 TRBV29-1 TRBD1 NA CSVPGKGASSGYDGYTF TGCAGCGTCCCTGGGAAGGGGGCGTCGAGTGGGTACGATGGCTACACCTTC
TRBJ2-7 TRBV2 TRBD1 NA CASALRAGGIGEQYF TGTGCCAGCGCCCTCCGTGCAGGGGGAATCGGCGAGCAGTACTTC
TRBJ2-3 TRBV28 TRBD2 NA CASIPGASRGRAGDTQYF TGTGCCAGCATCCCCGGGGCCTCTAGAGGGAGGGCAGGGGATACGCAGTATTTT
TRBJ2-7 TRBV20-1 TRBD2 NA CSAKRGYVSEQYF TGCAGTGCTAAGCGGGGGTATGTCTCCGAGCAGTACTTC
TRBJ1-2 TRBV20-1 TRBD1 NA CSASTGVANYGYTF TGCAGTGCTTCCACAGGGGTTGCTAACTATGGCTACACCTTC
TRBJ1-1 TRBV4-3 NA few CASSQVLGMNTEAFF TGCGCCAGCAGCCAAGTTCTAGGGATGAACACTGAAGCTTTCTTT
TRBJ1-4 TRBV2 TRBD1 NA CASSEQGAREKLFF TGTGCCAGCAGTGAACAGGGGGCGCGTGAAAAACTGTTTTTT
TRBJ2-7 TRBV15 NA NA CATSAERGFNYEQYF TGTGCCACCAGTGCTGAACGGGGCTTTAACTACGAGCAGTACTTC